This T cell receptor beta chain was retrieved from a study of T cell responses to AZD1222 COVID-19 vaccine. Study findings and constraints: Regions 160-218 and 743-854 held dominance among vaccine-associated CD4 TCRs, which spanned spike. The donors showed a predominance of white British ancestry and of females, with possible underestimation of clonal diversity. Reportedly, nearly half the spike-specific TCRs target unmutated variant regions.

In regard to this clone: As yet, its antigen is unknown.

This CDR3 comprises 16 residues. Germline V lookup: CDR1 LGHNA, CDR2 YSLEER. The trim removed 0 bases at V and 5 bases at J, leaving 6 bases unmatched. TCRdb keeps only in-frame clones here, not all; method: immunoSEQ multiplex PCR. The sample yields around 130,000 clones, 80% to 90% seen once. The TCR comes from an adult who received the AZD1222 COVID-19 vaccine. This material consisted of peripheral blood, taken 28 days after the second AZD1222 dose. This rearrangement joins TRBV4-3 to TRBJ1-4; TRBD1 aligns across 7 bases. As DNA, the CDR3 is TGCGCCAGCAGCCAAGATACCGGGACAGCGAATGAAAAACTGTTTTTT. It translates to CASSQDTGTANEKLFF.